The 26 T cell receptor beta chains reported below all come from one sample, sequenced in a study of tumor-infiltrating lymphocytes in primary liver carcinoma. Germline DNA was extracted alongside blood RNA, which was obtained from unsorted whole blood. A constant-region primer primed TCR beta cDNA synthesis from roughly 500 ng of total RNA. Generation of the TCR beta libraries relied on three nested multiplex PCR rounds using slightly modified ARM-PCR. The first two PCR rounds used TRBV1-TRBV30 primers with a Cbeta primer, approximately 9 cycles each. MiXCR, applied by TCRdb to the multiplex PCR reads, yields one record per CDR3 protein. The repertoire holds around 330,000 distinct CDR3 sequences, with about 62% as singletons. The sequenced material came from peripheral blood. These receptors were obtained from a man aged 35-49 years with primary liver carcinoma and hepatitis B virus infection.

Details on this clonotype: An end of the junction differs from the germline gene, which may be a read error. This chain joins TRBV7-9 and TRBJ2-2; tentatively, D is TRBD2 (6 bases). This CDR3 comprises 17 residues. CDR1 and CDR2 from the germline V gene are SEHNR and FQNEAQ (reference sequence). The CDR3 is CASSLAQTRANTEELFF. For the CDR3, the DNA is TGTGCCAGCAGCTTAGCGCAGACTAGAGCGAACACCGAGGAGCTGTTTTTT.

A remark on this clonotype: A much larger clone lies a single base off, so this may be a read error. J is TRBJ2-7 and V is TRBV29-1; the D gene is possibly TRBD1 (7 bases). CDR1 SQVTM and CDR2 ANQGSEA come from the germline V gene. The CDR3 length is 13 residues. The V gene lost 4 bases and the J gene lost 6 bases, with 16 bases spanning the gap. The CDR3 DNA follows: TGCAGCGTTGGGGCCAGGGGGGTCTCCGAGCAGTACTTC. Amino acids: CSVGARGVSEQYF.

To note about this clonotype: This may come from a read error, since a much larger clone is one base off. The chain joins TRBV4-1 to TRBJ1-1; the D gene is possibly TRBD1 (5 bases). The CDR3 is 13 residues long. CDR1 is MGHRA, CDR2 YSYEKL, per germline. CDR3 DNA sequence: TGCGTCAGCAGTTATACAGGGAACACTGAAGCTTTCTTT. Translated: CVSSYTGNTEAFF.

To note about this clonotype: This may arise from a read error, as a much more abundant clone is one base away. V and J are TRBV5-1 and TRBJ2-2, with a tentative D call TRBD2 (6 bases). In germline, CDR1 is SGHRS, CDR2 YFSETQ. Trimming removed 6 bases from V and 1 base from J, with 13 bases in between. The CDR3 sequence is 15 residues long. The CDR3 sequence: CASKSGAQNTGELFF. The CDR3 DNA follows: TGCGCCAGCAAATCGGGAGCTCAGAACACCGGGGAGCTGTTTTTT.

With regard to this clonotype: The conserved final phenylalanine or tryptophan is absent from the CDR3, which likely points to a read error. The chain is built from TRBV7-9 and TRBJ2-1; D may be TRBD1 (6 bases). The V gene's germline CDR1 is SEHNR and CDR2 FQNEAQ (reference sequence). This CDR3 comprises 14 residues. Trimming stripped 1 base from V and 8 bases from J, with 12 bases between. The CDR3: CASSLDRASDEQFL. DNA for the CDR3: TGTGCCAGCAGCTTAGACAGGGCCTCTGATGAGCAGTTCCTC.

Only one count was recorded for this clonotype. A clone one base away is much larger, so this may be a read error. This chain links TRBV6-2 or TRBV6-3 with TRBJ2-7; the D is unclear. Trimming shortened V by 7 bases and J by 3 bases, and 10 bases separated the two germline ends. The CDR3 runs 12 residues. Germline V gene lookup returns CDR1 MNHEY and CDR2 SVGEGT. The CDR3 region is CASKYRNYEQYF. The CDR3 DNA follows: TGTGCCAGCAAATACAGAAACTACGAGCAGTACTTC.

In regard to this clonotype: The junction shows a germline mismatch at one end, possibly a read error. The gene calls are TRBV12-3 or TRBV12-4 and TRBJ1-5, with D possibly TRBD1 on 5 matching bases. The CDR3 runs 14 residues. CDR3 DNA: TGTCCCAGCACCCCCGGGGCGGGCAATCAGCCCCAGCATTTT. It specifies CPSTPGAGNQPQHF.

Worth noting for this clonotype: This may be a read error, as it is one base from a much larger clone. As DNA, the CDR3 is TGTGCCCCCCTTGGGGACAGAAGGAGGAGGACACCCCTCCACTTT. Its translation: CAPLGDRRRRTPLHF. This chain uses TRBV6-2 or TRBV6-3 with TRBJ1-6; TRBD1 aligns across 7 bases. With 11 bases clipped from V and 11 bases from J, the junction kept 18 bases outside the gene matches. The CDR3 is 15 residues long. The germline gives CDR1 MNHEY, CDR2 SVGEGT.

This clonotype was seen more than once but under ten times. Germline is not matched at one junction end, which may reflect a read error. The V gene is TRBV11-1, the J gene TRBJ2-7; maybe TRBD2 (7 bases). This CDR3 has 14 residues. Germline values: CDR1 SGHAT, CDR2 FQDESV (reference sequence). DNA of the CDR3: TGTGCCAACAGCTTGGGCCTGTCAGTGAGGGGGGGGTACTTC. Encoded protein: CANSLGLSVRGGYF. Variable domain in full (rest from reference TRBV11-1 and TRBJ2-7): EAEVAQSPRYKITEKSQAVAFWCDPISGHATLYWYRQILGQGPELLVQFQDESVVDDSQLPKDRFSAERLKGVDSTLKIQPAELGDSAMYLCANSLGLSVRGGYFGPGTRLTVT.

This clonotype was seen just once. No conserved phenylalanine or tryptophan is present at the end of the CDR3, so a read error is the likely explanation. The genes are TRBV12-3 or TRBV12-4 and TRBJ2-3; D is perhaps TRBD1 (6 bases). Between the trimmed V and J ends, which lost 2 bases and 3 bases, there was a span of 24 bases. This CDR3 has 19 residues. CDR3 loop: CASSLSKPGHPTETDTQYL. CDR3 in DNA: TGTGCCAGCAGTTTATCGAAGCCGGGACACCCAACGGAAACAGATACGCAGTATCTT.

This clonotype was detected many times. The chain carries TRBV12-3 or TRBV12-4 and TRBJ1-3; weak D call: TRBD1 (5 bases). V lost 4 bases and J lost 4, with 20 bases in between. There are 17 residues in the CDR3. CDR3 sequence reads: CASSSTSTVRGGNTIYF. The CDR3 DNA reads TGTGCCAGCAGTTCGACCTCGACAGTCAGAGGGGGAAACACCATATATTTT.

Remarks on this clonotype: Since a much larger clone is just one base distant, this may be a read error. The chain has TRBV10-3 and TRBJ2-1; maybe TRBD1 (6 bases). Per the germline V gene, CDR1 is ENHRY and CDR2 is SYGVKD. The CDR3 is made up of 14 amino acids. V was trimmed by 4 bases and J by 5 bases, leaving 12 bases between them. The CDR3 sequence is CAISVRDIHNEQFF. The CDR3 region has the DNA TGTGCCATCAGTGTCCGGGACATCCACAATGAGCAGTTCTTC.

This clonotype appeared once. Germline is not matched at one junction end, which may reflect a read error. The V and J genes are TRBV11-2 and TRBJ2-1; 10 nucleotides align to TRBD2. This CDR3 is 19 amino acids long. The germline V gene has CDR1 SGHAT and CDR2 FQNNGV. CDR3 loop: CACSLYPASLAGVNNEQFF. In DNA, the CDR3 is TGTGCCTGCAGCTTGTATCCGGCCAGCCTAGCGGGAGTAAACAATGAGCAGTTCTTC.

This clonotype was counted only a few times. This chain links TRBV5-6 with TRBJ2-5; no clear D gene. CDR3 size: 13 residues. Germline V lookup: CDR1 SGHDT, CDR2 YYEEEE. The V end was cut by 5 bases, the J end by 3 bases, with 11 bases between. The CDR3 reads CASSFDLEETQYF. In DNA, the CDR3 is TGTGCCAGCAGTTTCGACTTAGAAGAGACCCAGTACTTC. The full variable domain, its missing parts supplied by reference TRBV5-6 and TRBJ2-5, is DAGVTQSPTHLIKTRGQQVTLRCSPKSGHDTVSWYQQALGQGPQFIFQYYEEEERQRGNFPDRFSGHQFPNYSSELNVNALLLGDSALYLCASSFDLEETQYFGPGTRLLVL.

This clonotype was found a few times. The rearrangement uses TRBV6-6 and TRBJ2-5; D is ambiguous. Germline V gene lookup returns CDR1 MNHNY and CDR2 SVGAGI (reference sequence). This CDR3 comprises 14 residues. The ends were cut back, 1 base at V and 1 base at J, with 7 bases in the middle. As DNA, the CDR3 is TGTGCCAGCAGTTACTATCAGTCCCAAGAGACCCAGTACTTC. This encodes CASSYYQSQETQYF.

Comment on this clonotype: One base away lies a much larger clone, so this may be a sequencing read error. The chain carries TRBV12-3 or TRBV12-4 and TRBJ2-1; 9 nucleotides agree with TRBD1. After removal of 4 bases from V and 8 bases from J, the junction contained 9 bases not matched to a gene. This CDR3 region has 15 residues. The CDR3 loop reads CASSSGQGLADEQFF. For the CDR3, the DNA is TGTGCCAGCAGTTCTGGACAGGGGTTAGCGGATGAGCAGTTCTTC.

The chain recombines TRBV28 with TRBJ1-5; D not certain. The J call may be in error: the DNA end matches TRBJ2-3 better. CDR3 size: 13 residues. The germline CDR1 and CDR2 sequences are MDHEN and SYDVKM. The CDR3 nucleotides are TGTGCCAGCATCGGCAGATTAAGCCAGCCCCAGTATTTT. This translates into CASIGRLSQPQYF.

The genes are TRBV10-1 and TRBJ2-2; 9 nucleotides line up with TRBD2. The CDR3 has 14 residues. Germline V gives CDR1 WNHNN, CDR2 SYGVQD (reference sequence). The V segment lost 10 bases and the J segment 7 bases; nucleotides outside the gene matches: 10. CDR3 nucleotide sequence: TGCGCCAATAGGGCTAGCGGGATTGTCGGGGAGCTGTTTTTT. This codes for CANRASGIVGELFF.

This clonotype was seen many times. The chain is built from TRBV11-3 and TRBJ2-2; 7 positions agree with TRBD1. The V and J ends lost 7 bases and 2 bases, in that order; junction bases with no gene match: 4. Germline lookup yields CDR1 SGHNT and CDR2 YENEEA. The CDR3 runs 14 residues. The CDR3 here is CASKGTVNTGELFF. The CDR3 DNA follows: TGTGCCAGCAAAGGGACAGTAAACACCGGGGAGCTGTTTTTT.

A remark on this clonotype: Compared with germline, one end of the junction differs, possibly owing to a read error. The chain combines TRBV12-3 or TRBV12-4 with TRBJ1-2, with a weak D call TRBD1 (5 bases). CDR3 length: 14 residues. In DNA form, the CDR3 reads TGTGCCAGTAGTTTAGCGCGGGGGAGAGGTGGCTACACCTTC. This gives the protein CASSLARGRGGYTF.

Comments on this clonotype: Sequence at one end of the junction differs from germline and may be a read error. This chain links TRBV29-1 with TRBJ1-1; D remains unclear. Germline values: CDR1 SQVTM, CDR2 ANQGSEA. This CDR3 has 15 amino acids. The CDR3 loop reads CGVGSGWCMDTEAFF. The CDR3 DNA reads TGCGGCGTTGGATCCGGGTGGTGTATGGACACTGAAGCTTTCTTT.

Worth noting for this clonotype: This CDR3 is missing its conserved last phenylalanine or tryptophan, likely due to a read error. The chain employs TRBV29-1 and TRBJ2-1, with 7 nucleotides matching TRBD2. The CDR3 consists of 14 residues. Germline V gene sequence: CDR1 SQVTM, CDR2 ANQGSEA. CDR3 amino acids: CSVVGGSSYNEQFL. CDR3 nucleotide sequence: TGCAGCGTTGTGGGCGGGAGCTCCTACAATGAACAGTTCTTA.

With respect to this clonotype: A much larger clone lies one base from this, so it may be a read error. V and J are TRBV12-3 or TRBV12-4 and TRBJ1-6, with D uncertain. The CDR3 spans 13 residues. Trimming shortened V by 3 bases and J by 10 bases, and 10 bases separated the two germline ends. In DNA form, the CDR3 reads TGTGCCAGCAGTTTGACACGTGAGTCACCCCTCCACTTT. Its protein is CASSLTRESPLHF.

The chain is built from TRBV7-9 and TRBJ2-5; D is uncertain. The V and J ends lost 5 bases and 1 base respectively, with 11 bases between them. CDR3 size: 14 residues. From germline, CDR1 is SEHNR and CDR2 FQNEAQ (reference sequence). Written as DNA, the CDR3 is TGTGCCAGCAGCAGCCGACGCAGCCAAGAGACCCAGTACTTC. Translating gives CASSSRRSQETQYF.

Comments on this clonotype: This could be a read error, since a much larger clone is one nucleotide away. The chain recombines TRBV12-3 or TRBV12-4 with TRBJ2-5; perhaps D is TRBD1 or TRBD2 (6 bases each). CDR3 length equals 15 residues. Trimming took off 4 bases at V and 5 bases at J, with 17 bases between the two ends. Here the CDR3 DNA reads TGTGCCAGCAGTTCCTGGGTAGGGGGGAGTGAGACCCAGTACTTC. This codes for CASSSWVGGSETQYF.

With regard to this clonotype: A read error is possible here, since a much larger clone lies one base away. The CDR3, as DNA: TGTGCCAGCAGCAGACAGGGGACGCAGTATTTT. Protein: CASSRQGTQYF. This chain uses TRBV6-5 with TRBJ2-3; TRBD1 agrees at 8 bases. The CDR3 has 11 amino acids. V was clipped by 6 bases and J by 9 bases; unmatched bases: 2. From germline, CDR1 is MNHEY and CDR2 SVGAGI.